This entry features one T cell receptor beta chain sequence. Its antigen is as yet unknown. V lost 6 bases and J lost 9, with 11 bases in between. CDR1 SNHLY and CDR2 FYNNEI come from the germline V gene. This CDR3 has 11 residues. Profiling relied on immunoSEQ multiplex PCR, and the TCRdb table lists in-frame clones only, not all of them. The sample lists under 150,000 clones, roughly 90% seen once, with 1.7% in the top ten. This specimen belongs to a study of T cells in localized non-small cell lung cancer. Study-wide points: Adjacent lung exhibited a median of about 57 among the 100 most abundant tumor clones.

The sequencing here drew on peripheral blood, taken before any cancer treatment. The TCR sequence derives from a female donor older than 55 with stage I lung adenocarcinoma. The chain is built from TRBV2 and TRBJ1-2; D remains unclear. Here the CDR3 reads CASSISLSYTF. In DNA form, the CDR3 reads TGTGCCAGCAGCATCTCACTGAGCTACACCTTC.